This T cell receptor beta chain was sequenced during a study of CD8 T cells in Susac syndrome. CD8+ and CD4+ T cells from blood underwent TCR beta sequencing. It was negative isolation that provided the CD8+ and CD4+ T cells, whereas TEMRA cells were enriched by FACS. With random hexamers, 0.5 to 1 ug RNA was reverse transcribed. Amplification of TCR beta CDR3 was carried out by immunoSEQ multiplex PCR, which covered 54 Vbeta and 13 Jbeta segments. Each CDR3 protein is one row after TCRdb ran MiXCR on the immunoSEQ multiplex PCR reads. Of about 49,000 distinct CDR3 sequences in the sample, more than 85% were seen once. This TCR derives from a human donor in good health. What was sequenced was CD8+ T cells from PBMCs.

The CDR3 spells CASSEEAGAEFF. CDR3 nucleotide sequence: TGTGCCAGCAGCGAGGAGGCAGGGGCCGAGTTCTTC. The chain combines TRBV9 with TRBJ2-1; possibly TRBD1 for D (6 bases). V was cut by 3 bases and J by 14 bases, with 15 bases left in between. CDR3 length: 12 residues. From germline, CDR1 is SGDLS and CDR2 YYNGEE.